The 20 T cell receptor beta chains reported below all come from one sample, sequenced in a study of blood T cells in healthy people across ages. With a J-beta primer mix and a sample-barcoded 5' primer, a second PCR ran roughly 6 to 12 cycles. TCRdb redid the calling of the 5' RACE reads with MiXCR, one entry per CDR3 protein. The table includes over 700,000 distinct CDR3 sequences, 40% to 65% detected once. The sequencing input was blood. These receptors were taken from a man older than 75 in good health.

The chain carries TRBV5-1 and TRBJ2-1, with TRBD2 identical over 9 bases. There are 18 residues in the CDR3. J lost 8 bases, V lost 0 bases, and 15 bases had no gene match. CDR1 is SGHRS and CDR2 is YFSETQ in the germline V gene. CDR3 sequence: CASSLEGRLAGGSDEQFF. In nucleotides, the CDR3 is TGCGCCAGCAGCTTGGAGGGCCGCCTCGCGGGAGGGTCCGATGAGCAGTTCTTC.

This clonotype was found once. The rearrangement links TRBV3-1 to TRBJ1-2; D gene uncertain. Germline assignment: CDR1 LGHDT and CDR2 YNNKEL (reference sequence). Trimming pared 4 bases from V and 0 bases from J, leaving 15 bases between. CDR3 length: 16 amino acids. CDR3 loop: CASSLDGAKANYGYTF. DNA of the CDR3: TGTGCCAGCAGCCTGGACGGAGCAAAAGCTAACTATGGCTACACCTTC.

CDR3 nucleotides: TGCAGTGCTAGAGATCCTGCGGGAGCCAATGAAAAACTGTTTTTT. It translates to CSARDPAGANEKLFF. The gene calls are TRBV20-1 and TRBJ1-4, with unresolved D. The CDR3 is made up of 15 amino acids. The germline V gene has CDR1 DFQATT and CDR2 SNEGSKA (reference sequence). Trimming pared 0 bases from V and 5 bases from J, leaving 13 bases between.

This clonotype was counted only a few times. V gene TRBV12-5 combines with J gene TRBJ2-1; D possibly uses TRBD1 or TRBD2 (5 bases each). Germline CDR1 reads LGHNT; CDR2 reads FRNRAP. Trimming cost V 9 bases and J 6 bases, with 18 bases left between them. The CDR3 has 14 residues. The CDR3 nucleotides are TGTGCTAGCCGCCATGAGGGGAGTCTCAATGAGCAGTTCTTC. Translation gives CASRHEGSLNEQFF.

V and J are TRBV28 and TRBJ1-4; D remains ambiguous. The CDR3 runs to 13 residues. V shed 7 bases and J shed 8 bases, with 14 bases lying between them. In germline, CDR1 is MDHEN, CDR2 SYDVKM. CDR3 nucleotide sequence: TGTGCCAGCAAATCTGGACCCGGGGAAAAACTGTTTTTT. It specifies CASKSGPGEKLFF.

The rearrangement links TRBV4-1 to TRBJ2-5; 9 bases fit TRBD1. The DNA end favors TRBJ2-7, so the J call may be wrong. This CDR3 spans 14 amino acids. Germline lookup yields CDR1 MGHRA and CDR2 YSYEKL. CDR3 loop: CASSHRTGDHEQYF. The CDR3 coding sequence is TGCGCCAGCAGCCATCGGACAGGGGACCACGAGCAGTACTTC.

This clonotype appeared a few times. The rearrangement joins TRBV7-9 to TRBJ2-3; no clear D gene. This CDR3 region has 13 residues. The V gene lost 4 bases and the J gene lost 14 bases, with 19 bases spanning the gap. Germline lookup yields CDR1 SEHNR and CDR2 FQNEAQ (reference sequence). The chain's CDR3 is CASSSDRARYAYF. CDR3 coding DNA: TGTGCCAGCAGCTCCGATAGGGCTAGATACGCGTATTTT.

J is TRBJ2-6 and V is TRBV28; tentatively, D is TRBD1 or TRBD2 (5 bases each). Germline V lookup: CDR1 MDHEN, CDR2 SYDVKM. This CDR3 region has 18 residues. Trimming removed 5 bases from V and 1 base from J, with 18 bases in between. CDR3 in amino acids: CASSPSARGTSGANVLTF. The CDR3, as DNA: TGTGCCAGCAGTCCCTCAGCTCGTGGGACGTCTGGGGCCAACGTCCTGACTTTC.

This clonotype has more than one count but fewer than ten. CDR3: CSVPVAGQWLLNEQFF. The CDR3 DNA sequence: TGCAGTGTTCCCGTAGCGGGCCAGTGGCTGTTAAATGAGCAGTTCTTC. This sequence joins TRBV20-1 and TRBJ2-1; 7 bases match TRBD2. Looked up from germline, CDR1 is DFQATT and CDR2 is SNEGSKA (reference sequence). This CDR3 spans 16 amino acids. Losses at the gene ends were 7 bases for V and 7 bases for J; bases not matched to a gene: 19.

This clonotype was observed a handful of times. The chain couples TRBV7-2 to TRBJ2-6, with D perhaps matching TRBD2 (5 bases). Germline lookup yields CDR1 SGHTA and CDR2 FQGNSA. The CDR3 runs 19 residues. V dropped 5 bases and J dropped 0 bases, with 20 bases sitting between them. CDR3 protein: CASSPEGLTVSSGANVLTF. As DNA, the CDR3 is TGTGCCAGCAGCCCAGAGGGCCTCACAGTCTCCTCTGGGGCCAACGTCCTGACTTTC.

The chain links TRBV29-1 to TRBJ1-6, with TRBD1 as a possible D gene (5 bases). The CDR3 covers 14 residues. Trimming stripped 7 bases from V and 6 bases from J, with 16 bases between. The V gene's germline CDR1 is SQVTM and CDR2 ANQGSEA. The CDR3 loop reads CSAETGTPNSPLHF. CDR3 in DNA: TGCAGCGCGGAGACCGGGACCCCTAATTCACCCCTCCACTTT.

The chain links TRBV3-1 to TRBJ1-2; the D gene is possibly TRBD1 (6 bases). Germline V gives CDR1 LGHDT, CDR2 YNNKEL (reference sequence). There are 15 residues in the CDR3. The V end lost 4 bases, the J end lost 2 bases, and 14 bases lay between the germline ends. The CDR3 region is CASSPWTVGNYGYTF. As DNA, the CDR3 is TGTGCCAGCAGCCCCTGGACAGTCGGAAACTATGGCTACACCTTC.

This chain connects TRBV12-3 or TRBV12-4 to TRBJ2-4; D might be TRBD2 (5 bases). The V and J ends lost 3 bases and 2 bases respectively, with 14 bases between them. The CDR3 consists of 16 residues. The CDR3 here is CASSFSLASTKNIQYF. CDR3 nucleotides: TGTGCCAGCAGTTTTTCGCTAGCTTCAACCAAAAACATTCAGTACTTC.

The V gene is TRBV20-1, the J gene TRBJ1-2, with 9 bases lining up with TRBD1. This CDR3 is built from 13 residues. Germline CDR1 and CDR2: DFQATT and SNEGSKA (reference sequence). V lost 2 bases and J lost 8; bases outside the gene matches: 6. This CDR3 reads CSARKTGGLGYTF. The DNA for the CDR3 is TGCAGTGCTAGAAAAACAGGGGGCCTGGGCTACACCTTC.

The rearrangement joins TRBV7-2 to TRBJ2-2; D may be TRBD1 (6 bases). Per germline, CDR1 SGHTA and CDR2 FQGNSA. Trimming cost V 2 bases and J 4 bases, with 11 bases left between them. This CDR3 has 15 amino acids. The CDR3 nucleotides read TGTGCCAGCAGCTTACGACAGGCGGGCACCGGGGAGCTGTTTTTT. Its translation is CASSLRQAGTGELFF.

V and J are TRBV29-1 and TRBJ2-7; 8 bases align to TRBD1. Germline assignment: CDR1 SQVTM and CDR2 ANQGSEA. The V gene end was trimmed by 3 bases and the J gene end by 1 base; junction bases not matched to a gene: 5. This CDR3 region has 14 residues. CDR3 residues: CSVERTGPSYEQYF. CDR3 DNA sequence: TGCAGCGTTGAGAGGACAGGGCCGTCCTACGAGCAGTACTTC.

This clonotype has just a few counts. The chain is built from TRBV4-2 and TRBJ2-1; 7 positions agree with TRBD2. The junction had 7 bases not matched to a gene; V was cut back by 10 bases and J by 7 bases. In germline, CDR1 is LGHNA, CDR2 YNFKEQ. The CDR3 spans 12 residues. CDR3 sequence (DNA): TGTGCCACCGGACTAGAACTGAATGAGCAGTTCTTC. Amino acid sequence: CATGLELNEQFF.

The rearrangement uses TRBV9 and TRBJ1-6; a possible D gene is TRBD1 (6 bases). The V and J ends lost 6 bases and 8 bases respectively, with 18 bases between them. The V gene's germline CDR1 is SGDLS and CDR2 YYNGEE. The length of the CDR3 is 15 residues. The CDR3 bases are TGTGCCAGCAACGAGACACAGGGAGGGCATTCACCCCTCCACTTT. Protein product: CASNETQGGHSPLHF.

The CDR3 sequence: CSARVGLASSYNEQFF. The CDR3 DNA reads TGCAGTGCTAGAGTGGGGCTAGCGAGCTCCTACAATGAGCAGTTCTTC. This chain uses TRBV20-1 with TRBJ2-1, with D perhaps TRBD2 (6 bases). The CDR3 runs 16 residues. Germline CDR1 and CDR2: DFQATT and SNEGSKA (reference sequence). V dropped 1 base and J dropped 0 bases, with 13 bases sitting between them.

This clonotype was observed a handful of times. This CDR3 reads CSAAGQGRGNQPQHF. For the CDR3, the DNA is TGCAGTGCTGCCGGACAGGGAAGGGGCAATCAGCCCCAGCATTTT. The rearrangement uses TRBV20-1 and TRBJ1-5, with 8 bases aligning to TRBD1. The CDR3 is made up of 15 amino acids. J lost 2 bases, V lost 5 bases, and 8 bases had no gene match. The germline gives CDR1 DFQATT, CDR2 SNEGSKA (reference sequence).